This entry lists 27 T cell receptor beta chains sequenced from one sample in a study of technical replicates of blood from a handful of donors. Produced via immunoSEQ multiplex PCR; TCRdb's table is partial and in-frame only. Of 85,000 to 100,000 clones detected, just under 95% appear once; the ten largest clones hold over 0.2%. The specimen was T cells isolated from PBMCs. These receptors all stem from a human donor in good health.

The chain carries TRBV5-1 and TRBJ2-1; 10 nucleotides align to TRBD2. The CDR3 runs 18 residues. Per germline, CDR1 SGHRS and CDR2 YFSETQ. With 3 bases clipped from V and 4 bases from J, the junction kept 13 bases outside the gene matches. The CDR3 protein is CASSSEAGGPSLYNEQFF. Written as DNA, the CDR3 is TGCGCCAGCAGCTCAGAAGCGGGAGGGCCCAGTCTTTACAATGAGCAGTTCTTC.

The V gene is TRBV18, the J gene TRBJ2-7; 7 bases fit TRBD1. Germline assignment: CDR1 KGHSH and CDR2 LQKENI. This CDR3 has 15 amino acids. The trim removed 3 bases at V and 7 bases at J, leaving 12 bases unmatched. In DNA, the CDR3 is TGTGCCAGCTCACCGAGCCGGGACAGTCCCCTTGAGCAGTACTTC. Translation: CASSPSRDSPLEQYF. Supplemented by reference TRBV18 and TRBJ2-7, the full variable domain reads NAGVMQNPRHLVRRRGQEARLRCSPMKGHSHVYWYRQLPEEGLKFMVYLQKENIIDESGMPKERFSAEFPKEGPSILRIQQVVRGDSAAYFCASSPSRDSPLEQYFGPGTRLTVT.

The J gene is TRBJ1-5, the V gene TRBV7-6, with D perhaps matching TRBD1 (6 bases). Germline V gene sequence: CDR1 SGHVS, CDR2 FNYEAQ. V dropped 0 bases and J dropped 3 bases, with 21 bases sitting between them. The CDR3 extends over 19 amino acids. The CDR3 bases are TGTGCCAGCAGCTTAGCGTCCCGGGGGGGGCTAATGCTCAATCAGCCCCAGCATTTT. This codes for CASSLASRGGLMLNQPQHF.

The V and J genes are TRBV11-2 and TRBJ1-1; D not resolved. The CDR3 sequence is 14 residues long. The V gene lost 0 bases and the J gene lost 4 bases, with 9 bases spanning the gap. Germline values: CDR1 SGHAT, CDR2 FQNNGV. CDR3 amino acids: CASSLERFGTEAFF. CDR3 nucleotides: TGTGCCAGCAGCTTAGAGCGATTTGGCACTGAAGCTTTCTTT.

The chain joins TRBV29-1 to TRBJ2-7; a possible D gene is TRBD1 (5 bases). V lost 5 bases to trimming and J lost 3 bases, with 17 bases between them. Per germline, CDR1 SQVTM and CDR2 ANQGSEA. This CDR3 is 14 amino acids long. The CDR3 reads CSVTTGEVIYEQYF. Written as DNA, the CDR3 is TGCAGCGTTACTACAGGCGAGGTCATCTACGAGCAGTACTTC.

This chain connects TRBV25-1 to TRBJ1-2; D is possibly TRBD1 (6 bases). This CDR3 comprises 14 residues. V was shortened by 3 bases and J by 7 bases, with 15 bases between the two germline ends. The germline V gene encodes CDR1 MGHDK and CDR2 SYGVNS. The CDR3 nucleotides are TGTGCCAGCAGTGACTCGCGACAGGTCCCTGGCTACACCTTC. This translates into CASSDSRQVPGYTF.

The chain uses TRBV7-9 and TRBJ1-3, with D possibly matching TRBD1 (5 bases). V lost 2 bases and J 0 bases, leaving 8 bases between the germline ends. Germline V CDR1 and CDR2: SEHNR, FQNEAQ (reference sequence). The CDR3 has 15 residues. The CDR3 DNA reads TGTGCCAGCAGCTTAATCGGGGGCTCTGGAAACACCATATATTTT. This encodes CASSLIGGSGNTIYF.

The count of this clone is one. V is TRBV29-1 and J is TRBJ1-2, with a tentative D call TRBD1 (6 bases). The V end lost 4 bases, the J end lost 7 bases, and 16 bases lay between the germline ends. The CDR3 covers 13 residues. CDR1 and CDR2 (germline): SQVTM, ANQGSEA. The chain's CDR3 is CSVARGSRGGYTF. In nucleotides, the CDR3 is TGCAGCGTTGCCAGGGGCAGCAGGGGTGGCTACACCTTC.

The V and J genes are TRBV27 and TRBJ2-3; 7 positions agree with TRBD2. The germline V gene encodes CDR1 MNHEY and CDR2 SMNVEV (reference sequence). The junction had 9 bases not matched to a gene; V was cut back by 2 bases and J by 4 bases. The CDR3 length is 16 residues. CDR3 sequence: CASSLVASGFSDTQYF. DNA of the CDR3: TGTGCCAGCAGTTTAGTAGCTAGCGGCTTCTCAGATACGCAGTATTTT.

This sequence joins TRBV9 and TRBJ1-1; 8 positions agree with TRBD1. Trimming at V came to 3 bases and at J to 9 bases, leaving 10 bases not matched to a gene. The CDR3 length is 14 residues. Germline-derived CDR1 and CDR2 are SGDLS and YYNGEE. The CDR3 region has the DNA TGTGCCAGCAGCGGACAGGGGAATGATGCTAAAGCTTTCTTT. Its translation: CASSGQGNDAKAFF.

This chain links TRBV15 with TRBJ2-7; D not certain. This CDR3 contains 13 residues. V was clipped by 0 bases and J by 4 bases, with 7 bases between them. Germline-derived CDR1 and CDR2 are LNHNV and YYDKDF (reference sequence). The CDR3 region is CATSRDRVYEQYF. The DNA for the CDR3 is TGTGCCACCAGCAGAGATCGGGTGTACGAGCAGTACTTC. Combining the CDR3 with reference TRBV15 and TRBJ2-7 gives the whole variable domain DAMVIQNPRYQVTQFGKPVTLSCSQTLNHNVMYWYQQKSSQAPKLLFHYYDKDFNNEADTPDNFQSRRPNTSFCFLDIRSPGLGDTAMYLCATSRDRVYEQYFGPGTRLTVT.

V usage is TRBV28 and J usage is TRBJ2-7; D is unresolved. This CDR3 has 11 amino acids. Looked up from germline, CDR1 is MDHEN and CDR2 is SYDVKM. The germline V and J ends were trimmed by 9 bases and 2 bases, with 8 bases remaining between them. The CDR3 region is CASNRPYEQYF. CDR3 sequence (DNA): TGTGCCAGTAACAGACCCTACGAGCAGTACTTC.

This sequence joins TRBV15 and TRBJ2-7; D may be TRBD2 (5 bases). Per the germline V gene, CDR1 is LNHNV and CDR2 is YYDKDF (reference sequence). This CDR3 is 16 amino acids long. V was pared by 0 bases and J by 6 bases, with 18 bases between. Written as DNA, the CDR3 is TGTGCCACCAGCAGAGACGGGTTCGGGGTCTACTCCGAGCAGTACTTC. It encodes CATSRDGFGVYSEQYF.

This chain uses TRBV29-1 with TRBJ1-1; 9 positions agree with TRBD1. V shed 6 bases, J shed 1 base, and the junction held 6 bases outside the gene matches. The CDR3 covers 14 residues. The germline CDR1 and CDR2 sequences are SQVTM and ANQGSEA. CDR3 nucleotide sequence: TGCAGCGTCGCCCCGGGACAGGGGAACACTGAAGCTTTCTTT. Translation gives CSVAPGQGNTEAFF.

The genes are TRBV11-2 and TRBJ1-1; the D gene is possibly TRBD1 (6 bases). This CDR3 spans 15 amino acids. Trimming shortened V by 7 bases and J by 1 base, and 16 bases separated the two germline ends. Germline CDR1 reads SGHAT; CDR2 reads FQNNGV. CDR3 protein: CASIPNPGQNTEAFF. The DNA for the CDR3 is TGTGCCAGCATCCCGAACCCGGGACAGAACACTGAAGCTTTCTTT.

The chain couples TRBV6-6 to TRBJ1-1; 10 nucleotides match TRBD1. The germline V gene encodes CDR1 MNHNY and CDR2 SVGAGI (reference sequence). V was pared by 4 bases and J by 7 bases, with 3 bases of the junction left unmatched. This CDR3 has 13 residues. CDR3 region: CASSLGQGFEAFF. CDR3 in DNA: TGTGCCAGCAGTTTGGGACAGGGGTTTGAAGCTTTCTTT.

J is TRBJ2-3 and V is TRBV6-1; 9 bases match TRBD2. The CDR3 totals 16 residues. CDR1 and CDR2 (germline): MNHNS, SASEGT. The trim removed 0 bases at V and 2 bases at J, leaving 3 bases unmatched. The CDR3 loop reads CASSEAGGGVTDTQYF. DNA of the CDR3: TGTGCCAGCAGTGAAGCGGGCGGGGGGGTCACAGATACGCAGTATTTT.

The chain uses TRBV20-1 and TRBJ2-7; D remains unclear. Per the germline V gene, CDR1 is DFQATT and CDR2 is SNEGSKA (reference sequence). This CDR3 contains 10 residues. V gave up 6 bases and J gave up 4 bases, with 7 bases separating them. CDR3 coding DNA: TGCAGTGCAAACAAGTACGAGCAGTACTTC. It yields the protein CSANKYEQYF.

The chain employs TRBV20-1 and TRBJ2-7; D unresolved. Germline V gene sequence: CDR1 DFQATT, CDR2 SNEGSKA (reference sequence). V was cut by 2 bases and J by 1 base, with 3 bases left in between. This CDR3 is 11 amino acids long. CDR3 sequence reads: CSARQSYEQYF. The CDR3 DNA reads as TGCAGTGCTAGACAGTCCTACGAGCAGTACTTC.

This clone came up once. The V call is TRBV19, the J call TRBJ2-1; D call uncertain. Germline-derived CDR1 and CDR2 are LNHDA and SQIVND (reference sequence). The CDR3 is 15 residues long. Trimming shortened V by 5 bases and J by 10 bases, and 21 bases separated the two germline ends. The chain's CDR3 is CASSPQAPDVGEQFF. Here the CDR3 DNA reads TGTGCCAGTAGTCCGCAGGCCCCAGATGTAGGAGAGCAGTTCTTC.

The rearrangement links TRBV5-1 to TRBJ2-1; D not resolved. V was clipped by 0 bases and J by 6 bases, with 10 bases between them. There are 14 residues in the CDR3. Germline loops: CDR1 SGHRS, CDR2 YFSETQ. The CDR3 loop is CASSLASVPNEQFF. CDR3 DNA sequence: TGCGCCAGCAGCTTGGCCTCGGTGCCCAATGAGCAGTTCTTC.

This chain connects TRBV6-5 to TRBJ1-1, with D perhaps matching TRBD1 (5 bases). This CDR3 spans 12 amino acids. V lost 2 bases to trimming and J lost 5 bases, with 6 bases between them. Germline V gene data show CDR1 as MNHEY and CDR2 as SVGAGI. The DNA for the CDR3 is TGTGCCAGCAGTTACGGGGGGACTGAAGCTTTCTTT. Translation gives CASSYGGTEAFF.

This clone has only one observation. V and J are TRBV30 and TRBJ2-1; a possible D gene is TRBD2 (6 bases). Germline assignment: CDR1 GTSNPN and CDR2 SVGIG (reference sequence). The V end lost 4 bases, the J end lost 6 bases, and 16 bases lay between the germline ends. This CDR3 contains 14 residues. In DNA, the CDR3 is TGTGCCTGGATTCCGCCGGGGGTCCCCAATGAGCAGTTCTTC. Translating it yields CAWIPPGVPNEQFF.

V and J are TRBV11-3 and TRBJ2-2; 14 bases are shared with TRBD2. The CDR3 contains 17 residues. Looked up from germline, CDR1 is SGHNT and CDR2 is YENEEA. Trimming at V came to 4 bases and at J to 8 bases, leaving 9 bases not matched to a gene. CDR3 residues: CASSSRFGLAGGGELFF. CDR3 coding DNA: TGTGCCAGCAGCTCCCGATTCGGACTAGCGGGGGGTGGGGAGCTGTTTTTT.

The V gene is TRBV28, the J gene TRBJ1-4, with D possibly matching TRBD1 (6 bases). The V end lost 5 bases, the J end lost 0 bases, and 22 bases lay between the germline ends. The CDR3 loop spans 19 amino acids. CDR1 and CDR2 (germline): MDHEN, SYDVKM. The CDR3 sequence is CASSAMSGTLYSTNEKLFF. The CDR3 coding sequence is TGTGCCAGCAGTGCCATGTCCGGGACACTTTACTCAACTAATGAAAAACTGTTTTTT.

The chain combines TRBV7-9 with TRBJ2-7; possible D gene TRBD2, 6 bases. V lost 3 bases and J 6 bases, leaving 15 bases between the germline ends. The CDR3 is 14 residues long. Germline CDR1 reads SEHNR; CDR2 reads FQNEAQ (reference sequence). CDR3 coding DNA: TGTGCCAGCAGCTTTGGAGGGGTGGGCTCCGAGCAGTACTTC. Protein: CASSFGGVGSEQYF. Filled out from reference TRBV7-9 and TRBJ2-7, the complete variable domain reads DTGVSQNPRHKITKRGQNVTFRCDPISEHNRLYWYRQTLGQGPEFLTYFQNEAQLEKSRLLSDRFSAERPKGSFSTLEIQRTEQGDSAMYLCASSFGGVGSEQYFGPGTRLTVT.

This clone has just a few counts. The chain combines TRBV10-1 with TRBJ2-7; TRBD1 agrees at 10 bases. V lost 10 bases, J lost 6 bases, and 15 bases stayed unmatched. The CDR3 is 15 residues long. Germline loops: CDR1 WNHNN, CDR2 SYGVQD (reference sequence). CDR3 in amino acids: CATLYPGQGWCEQYF. The CDR3 nucleotides read TGCGCCACCCTGTACCCGGGACAGGGGTGGTGCGAGCAGTACTTC.